This T cell receptor (beta chain) is from a study of blood T cell repertoires in COVID-19. Turning to the study itself: Specimens from acute and convalescent COVID-19 originated in the United States, Italy and Spain. T cells, B-cell-depleted T cells, or PBMCs provided the cDNA or gDNA that served as material.

The method was immunoSEQ multiplex PCR; TCRdb's version includes in-frame clones alone and lacks a portion of them. The sample includes 270,000 or so clones, 82% seen only once; the top ten take roughly 3.1%. This CDR3 region has 14 residues. The ends lost 4 bases at V and 8 bases at J; junction bases unmatched: 7. Germline V gene sequence: CDR1 SGHRS, CDR2 YFSETQ. This TCR came from a woman aged 18-35 years with acute or convalescent COVID-19. Sample: peripheral blood. The rearrangement uses TRBV5-1 and TRBJ1-1; TRBD1 agrees at 11 bases. The CDR3 DNA sequence: TGCGCCAGCAGCGGGAGGACAGGGGGCTTCGAAGCTTTCTTT. Protein sequence: CASSGRTGGFEAFF.